This T cell receptor (beta chain) was captured by sequencing in a study of control samples from healthy donors and cancer patients. V was cut by 7 bases and J by 0 bases, with 16 bases left in between. The CDR3 has 16 amino acids. The germline V gene encodes CDR1 MDHEN and CDR2 SYDVKM. Generated by immunoSEQ multiplex PCR, the TCRdb table keeps only in-frame clones and is missing some. The sample yields roughly 170,000 clones, 85% to 95% seen once. Sequenced material: blood. The chain joins TRBV28 to TRBJ2-1; a possible D gene is TRBD2 (6 bases). This receptor was taken from a woman younger than 30 in good health. Here the CDR3 reads CASTRAGPSSYNEQFF. The CDR3, as DNA: TGTGCCAGCACTAGAGCGGGCCCAAGCTCCTACAATGAGCAGTTCTTC.